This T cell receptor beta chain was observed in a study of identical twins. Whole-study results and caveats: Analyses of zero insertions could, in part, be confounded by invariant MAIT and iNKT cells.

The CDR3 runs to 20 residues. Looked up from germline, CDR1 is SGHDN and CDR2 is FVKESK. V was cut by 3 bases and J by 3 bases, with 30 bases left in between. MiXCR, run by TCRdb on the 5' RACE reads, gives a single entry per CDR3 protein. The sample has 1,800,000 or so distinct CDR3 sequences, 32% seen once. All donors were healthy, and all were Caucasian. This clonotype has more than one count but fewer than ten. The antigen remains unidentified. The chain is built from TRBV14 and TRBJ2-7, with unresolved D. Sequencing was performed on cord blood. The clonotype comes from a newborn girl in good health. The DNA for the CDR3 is TGTGCCAGCAGCCATTATAGACCATACGTCCCACGACCACCTTACTACGAGCAGTACTTC. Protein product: CASSHYRPYVPRPPYYEQYF.